A selection of T cell receptor beta chains follows, all from one sample in a study of post-analysis software for immune sequencing data. Using its own MiXCR run on the PCR reads, TCRdb lists one record per CDR3 protein. The table shows roughly 670,000 distinct CDR3 sequences, with 59% occurring only once. The sequencing sample was made of blood. Source of these receptors: a girl aged 2 to 10 with multiple sclerosis. CDR3s include the opening cysteine and the closing phenylalanine or tryptophan. The order of the fields is V gene, J gene, clone size, D gene, CDR3 DNA, CDR3 protein. A D gene is named only where the DNA matches it firmly. The size entry is marked missing in some rows and otherwise reads once, few, many or a size class.

TRBV5-1	TRBJ2-1	NA	TRBD1	TGCGCCAGCAGCTCGTGGACAGGGGCTGGATACAATGAGCAGTTCTTC	CASSSWTGAGYNEQFF
TRBV20-1	TRBJ2-5	NA	TRBD1	TGCAGTGCTAGTCCGGACAGGGAGAAAGAGACCCAGTACTTC	CSASPDREKETQYF
TRBV6-2/TRBV6-3	TRBJ1-1	once	NA	TGTGCCAGCAGTTACCTCGGAAAGAACACTGAAGCTTTCTTT	CASSYLGKNTEAFF
TRBV6-4	TRBJ2-1	NA	TRBD2	TGTGCCAGCAGTGACAGACTAGCGGGGAGTAATGAGCAGTTCTTC	CASSDRLAGSNEQFF
TRBV5-1	TRBJ2-1	NA	TRBD2	TGCGCCAGCAGCTTGGGACTAGCGGGGGGCCGGAGCTCCTACAATGAGCAGTTCTTC	CASSLGLAGGRSSYNEQFF
TRBV6-5	TRBJ1-6	NA	NA	TGTGCCACACGCGCGATTCGAGACTCACCCCTCCACTTT	CATRAIRDSPLHF
TRBV6-1	TRBJ2-6	NA	NA	TGTGCCAGCAGGACCGAGCACAGGCGAACTTACTCTGGGGCCAACGTCCTGACTTTC	CASRTEHRRTYSGANVLTF
TRBV6-2/TRBV6-3	TRBJ2-3	NA	NA	TGTGCCAGCAGTCACGAGTTCACAGATACGCAGTATTTT	CASSHEFTDTQYF
TRBV9	TRBJ2-7	few	TRBD2	TGTGCCAGCAGCCCCCGGACTAGCAGCTCCTACGAGCAGTACTTC	CASSPRTSSSYEQYF
TRBV6-5	TRBJ1-5	few	TRBD1	TGTGCCAGCAGCTCATTCGGACAGGGCCTAAATCAGCCCCAGCATTTT	CASSSFGQGLNQPQHF
TRBV6-6	TRBJ1-5	NA	NA	TGTGCCAGCAGTTACGGTGCGGGCGAGGGTCAGCCCCAGCATTTT	CASSYGAGEGQPQHF
TRBV6-2/TRBV6-3	TRBJ2-1	NA	TRBD2	TGTGCCAGCAGGCACCTCGGGACTAGCGATATGTATGAGCAGTTCTTC	CASRHLGTSDMYEQFF
TRBV2	TRBJ1-2	NA	NA	TGTGCCAGCAGTGAAGACTATGGCTACACCTTC	CASSEDYGYTF
TRBV29-1	TRBJ2-5	few	TRBD1	TGCAGCGTTACACCAGGGGGTGGGGGAGAGACCCAGTACTTC	CSVTPGGGGETQYF
TRBV5-1	TRBJ2-5	NA	TRBD1	TGCGCCAGCAGCTTACCACAGGGGGTCGGGCGAGAGACCCAGTACTTC	CASSLPQGVGRETQYF
TRBV30	TRBJ2-3	NA	TRBD2	TGTGCCTGGAGTGTACAAGCGGGGATATCTCCAGATACGCAGTATTTT	CAWSVQAGISPDTQYF
TRBV27	TRBJ1-4	NA	NA	TGTGCCAGCAGTGGGGCAATAGGAGAAAAACTGTTTTTT	CASSGAIGEKLFF
TRBV7-2	TRBJ1-2	NA	TRBD1	TGTGCCAGCAGCTACGGATACCCCAGGGGGTATGGCTACACCTTC	CASSYGYPRGYGYTF
TRBV29-1	TRBJ1-1	NA	NA	TGCAGCGTGGGCACAGGGATTTACACTGAAGCTTTCTTT	CSVGTGIYTEAFF
TRBV7-2	TRBJ1-2	few	NA	TGTGCCAGCAGCACCGACAGCAACTATGGCTACACCTTC	CASSTDSNYGYTF
TRBV7-2	TRBJ1-2	NA	TRBD1	TGTGCCAGCAGCTCACAAACAGGGGGCGAAGGACGGGGCTACACCTTC	CASSSQTGGEGRGYTF
TRBV28	TRBJ2-1	NA	TRBD2	TGTGCCAGCAGTCCCCTCGGACTAGCGGGGAATGAGCAGTTCTTC	CASSPLGLAGNEQFF
TRBV6-1	TRBJ1-2	NA	TRBD1	TGTGCCAGCAGTGAACCGACAGGGGAGGAGAAGAACTATGGCTACACCTTC	CASSEPTGEEKNYGYTF
TRBV29-1	TRBJ2-3	NA	NA	TGCAGCGTTGAAGATGTGCAGGACGGGAGCACAGATACGCAGTATTTT	CSVEDVQDGSTDTQYF
TRBV28	TRBJ1-2	NA	TRBD1	TGTGCCAGCAGTTTATCCTTCCCGGGACAGGGGGTTTATGGCTACACCTTC	CASSLSFPGQGVYGYTF
TRBV20-1	TRBJ1-4	NA	NA	TGCAGTGCTAGAATAGGGTATCCTGCAACTAATGAAAAACGGTTTTTT	CSARIGYPATNEKRFF
TRBV6-1	TRBJ2-7	few	TRBD2	TGTGCCAGCATTACCGGGACTAACTCCTACGAGCAGTACTTC	CASITGTNSYEQYF
TRBV2	TRBJ1-2	NA	NA	TGTGCCAGCAGTGAGTCGCAGGGGTACGGCTACACCTTC	CASSESQGYGYTF
TRBV25-1	TRBJ2-1	NA	NA	TGTGCCAGCAGGGAAAGTGGGCGCGGAGAGCAGTTCTTC	CASRESGRGEQFF
TRBV2	TRBJ1-2	NA	TRBD1	TGTGCCAGCAGTGCCGGGACAGGGAATTTGGGCTATGGCTACACCTTC	CASSAGTGNLGYGYTF
TRBV10-1	TRBJ2-1	NA	NA	TGCGCCAGCAGTGGCGGGAACTCCTACAATGAGCAGTTCTTC	CASSGGNSYNEQFF
TRBV6-2/TRBV6-3	TRBJ2-1	few	NA	TGTGCCAGCACTCACGAGGGCCGCTACAATGAGCAGTTCTTC	CASTHEGRYNEQFF
TRBV13	TRBJ2-1	few	TRBD1	TGTGCCAGCAGCTACGGGACAGGGGGCAATGAGCAGTTCTTC	CASSYGTGGNEQFF
TRBV4-2	TRBJ1-2	NA	NA	TGTGCCAGCAGCCAAGAGGCCGGGCTCAACTATGGCTACACCTTC	CASSQEAGLNYGYTF
TRBV4-3	TRBJ1-2	few	TRBD1	TGCGCCAGCAGCCAAGAGGGACAGGGGGATGGCTACACCTTC	CASSQEGQGDGYTF
TRBV15	TRBJ1-2	NA	TRBD1	TGTGCCACCAGCAGAGACAGGGGGTCTGGCTACACCTTC	CATSRDRGSGYTF
TRBV3-1	TRBJ2-3	NA	TRBD2	TGTGCCAGCAGCAATCAACTAGCGGGGGCCACAGATACGCAGTATTTT	CASSNQLAGATDTQYF
TRBV7-3	TRBJ2-6	few	NA	TGTGCCAGCAGCTTATCCAGGTCTGGGGCCAACGTCCTGACTTTC	CASSLSRSGANVLTF
TRBV6-2/TRBV6-3	TRBJ2-1	NA	TRBD2	TGTGCCAGCCGGGGACTAGCCATCAATGAGCAGTTCTTC	CASRGLAINEQFF
TRBV10-3	TRBJ2-5	few	NA	TGTGCCATCAGTGACTTGAGGGGAGAGACCCAGTACTTC	CAISDLRGETQYF
TRBV6-5	TRBJ1-2	NA	NA	TGTGCCAGCAGTTACAGGACTAACTATGGCTACACCTTC	CASSYRTNYGYTF
TRBV12-3/TRBV12-4	TRBJ1-2	NA	TRBD1	TGTGCCAGCAGCCCAAACCGAGGACAGGGTGTTTCGGGCTACACCTTC	CASSPNRGQGVSGYTF
TRBV28	TRBJ1-5	NA	NA	TGTGCCAGCCATTCGGAACCATATGACAATCAGCCCCAGCATTTT	CASHSEPYDNQPQHF
TRBV15	TRBJ2-2	NA	NA	TGTGCCACCAGTGAAGGACAGAACACCGGGGAGCTGTTTTTT	CATSEGQNTGELFF
TRBV29-1	TRBJ2-7	NA	NA	TGCAGCGTTGGGCCGCCGCAGGGATCCTACGAGCAGTACTTC	CSVGPPQGSYEQYF
TRBV4-1	TRBJ2-2	NA	NA	TGCGCCACCGCCAGGCTCCCAACCGGGGAGCTGTTTTTT	CATARLPTGELFF
TRBV6-5	TRBJ2-1	NA	NA	TGTGCCAGCAGTTACTACAGCCCCTACTCCTACAATGAGCAGTTCTTC	CASSYYSPYSYNEQFF
TRBV5-1	TRBJ2-2	NA	TRBD2	TGCGCCAGCAGCTTGTTCACCAGCGGGAGAGGGAACACCGGGGAGCTGTTTTTT	CASSLFTSGRGNTGELFF
TRBV29-1	TRBJ2-7	NA	TRBD2	TGCAGCGCCCGCTCCGGGGGGAGCGACGAGCAGTACTTC	CSARSGGSDEQYF
TRBV6-5	TRBJ1-1	NA	NA	TGTGCCAGCAAGGGGGACACTTTGAACACTGAAGCTTTCTTT	CASKGDTLNTEAFF
TRBV27	TRBJ2-3	NA	NA	TGTGCCAGCAGCTTGACAGGTTACGCAGATACGCAGTATTTT	CASSLTGYADTQYF
TRBV29-1	TRBJ2-1	NA	NA	TGCAGCGTTGAAGGCTCTATCGGGCAGTTCTTC	CSVEGSIGQFF
TRBV7-2	TRBJ2-7	NA	TRBD2	TGTGCCAGCAGCTCTGGACTAGCGGAGTACGAGCAGTACTTC	CASSSGLAEYEQYF
TRBV7-7	TRBJ2-3	NA	TRBD2	TGTGTCAGCAGCCCGGGACTAGCGAGCACAGATACGCAGTATTTT	CVSSPGLASTDTQYF